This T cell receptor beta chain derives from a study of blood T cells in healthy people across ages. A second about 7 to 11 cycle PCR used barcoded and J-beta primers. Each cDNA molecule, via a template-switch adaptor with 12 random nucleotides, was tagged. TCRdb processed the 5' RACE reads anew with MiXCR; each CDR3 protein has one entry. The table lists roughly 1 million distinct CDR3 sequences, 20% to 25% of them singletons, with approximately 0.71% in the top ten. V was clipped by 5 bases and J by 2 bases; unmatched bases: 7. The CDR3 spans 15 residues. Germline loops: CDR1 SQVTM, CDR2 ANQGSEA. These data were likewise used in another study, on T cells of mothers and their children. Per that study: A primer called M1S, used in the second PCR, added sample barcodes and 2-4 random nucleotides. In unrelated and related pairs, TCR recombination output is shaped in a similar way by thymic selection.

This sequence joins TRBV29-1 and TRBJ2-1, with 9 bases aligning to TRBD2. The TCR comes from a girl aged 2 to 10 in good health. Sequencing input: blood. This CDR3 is CSVSPSGIAYNEQFF. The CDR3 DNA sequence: TGCAGCGTTTCGCCTAGCGGGATTGCCTACAATGAGCAGTTCTTC.